This entry describes one T cell receptor (beta chain). In the original workflow: Estimates of nucleated cell counts were drawn from the amplification of reference gene primers. Libraries were prepared by immunoSEQ multiplex PCR; TCRdb keeps only in-frame clonotypes and omits some of them. Clonal size and the V and J genes are those of that table, whereas D and trimming came from the DNA. This sample has about 150,000 clones, with over 75% found just once. This record belongs to a study of blood T cell repertoires in COVID-19. The wider study: The United States, Italy and Spain supplied acute and convalescent COVID-19 samples. The cDNA or gDNA used as material had been derived from T cells, B-cell-depleted T cells, or PBMCs.

The V gene's germline CDR1 is SGHDT and CDR2 YYEEEE. V dropped 2 bases and J dropped 7; count of bases not matched to a gene: 10. CDR3 length: 15 amino acids. V gene TRBV5-6 combines with J gene TRBJ2-7; 9 positions agree with TRBD1. Sequencing was carried out using peripheral blood. This receptor was identified in a woman in her 40s with acute or convalescent COVID-19. The CDR3 DNA is TGTGCCAGCAGCTTCGTGGGACAGGGAAGTGGAGAGCAGTACTTC. Its translation is CASSFVGQGSGEQYF.